Below are 13 T cell receptor beta chains sequenced from a single sample in a study of T cell responses to AZD1222 COVID-19 vaccine. Generated by immunoSEQ multiplex PCR, the TCRdb table keeps only in-frame clones and is missing some. The sample has around 99,000 clones, around nine tenths seen once; the top ten hold approximately 17%. The sample consisted of peripheral blood, taken on day 0 of AZD1222 vaccination. The source is an adult in good health.

The chain joins TRBV4-1 to TRBJ2-1; 12 bases are shared with TRBD2. There are 20 residues in the CDR3. The junction had 10 bases not matched to a gene; V was cut back by 0 bases and J by 1 base. From germline, CDR1 is MGHRA and CDR2 YSYEKL. In DNA, the CDR3 is TGCGCCAGCAGCCAAGATCCGGGACTAGCGGGTGGTAGGTCCTACAATGAGCAGTTCTTC. Translated, it gives CASSQDPGLAGGRSYNEQFF.

The chain is built from TRBV19 and TRBJ2-4; the D gene is possibly TRBD1 (5 bases). The V end was cut by 0 bases, the J end by 0 bases, with 18 bases between. The CDR3 is made up of 19 amino acids. The germline V gene has CDR1 LNHDA and CDR2 SQIVND (reference sequence). DNA for the CDR3: TGTGCCAGTAGTATAGAGGGCCATCTGGGGCACGCAGCCAAAAACATTCAGTACTTC. It translates to CASSIEGHLGHAAKNIQYF.

The chain combines TRBV11-3 with TRBJ1-1; no clear D. V was clipped by 4 bases and J by 5 bases, with 14 bases between them. CDR3 length: 14 residues. CDR1 is SGHNT and CDR2 is YENEEA in the germline V gene. The CDR3, as DNA: TGTGCCAGCAGCTCTCTCCCGGGTGGGACTGAAGCTTTCTTT. Translating gives CASSSLPGGTEAFF.

CDR3 bases: TGTGCCACCAGCGGGGGGGACAGGGTCGGAGAAAAACTGTTTTTT. Translation gives CATSGGDRVGEKLFF. The rearrangement uses TRBV15 and TRBJ1-4, with TRBD1 matching 9 bases. After removal of 5 bases from V and 8 bases from J, the junction contained 9 bases not matched to a gene. This CDR3 region has 15 residues. CDR1 and CDR2 from the germline V gene are LNHNV and YYDKDF (reference sequence).

J is TRBJ1-3 and V is TRBV7-9; no reliable D call. The CDR3 runs 14 residues. Germline lookup yields CDR1 SEHNR and CDR2 FQNEAQ (reference sequence). V gave up 3 bases and J gave up 1 base, with 7 bases separating them. CDR3 in amino acids: CASSFTGSGNTIYF. The CDR3, as DNA: TGTGCCAGCAGCTTTACCGGGTCTGGAAACACCATATATTTT.

The rearrangement links TRBV5-1 to TRBJ2-3; 9 nucleotides match TRBD1. The CDR3 has 15 amino acids. In germline, CDR1 is SGHRS, CDR2 YFSETQ. With V trimmed by 2 bases and J by 2 bases, 3 bases remained unmatched. CDR3 nucleotide sequence: TGCGCCAGCAGCTTAGACAGGGGGGACACAGATACGCAGTATTTT. Translated: CASSLDRGDTDTQYF.

The chain employs TRBV19 and TRBJ1-1; maybe TRBD1 (5 bases). The V and J ends lost 6 bases and 3 bases respectively, with 14 bases between them. This CDR3 comprises 14 residues. Germline CDR1 is LNHDA and CDR2 is SQIVND (reference sequence). The CDR3 DNA is TGTGCCAGTAGCACCTCCCGACAGCACACTGAAGCTTTCTTT. Translating gives CASSTSRQHTEAFF.

The genes are TRBV27 and TRBJ2-1, with 10 bases lining up with TRBD2. This CDR3 contains 17 residues. Germline V lookup: CDR1 MNHEY, CDR2 SMNVEV (reference sequence). V trimming: 1 base; J trimming: 5 bases; junction bases outside the gene matches: 8. The CDR3: CASSLYRLAGVDNEQFF. The CDR3 DNA is TGTGCCAGCAGTTTATATCGGCTAGCGGGGGTTGACAATGAGCAGTTCTTC.

V gene TRBV11-3 combines with J gene TRBJ1-1, with D unresolved. V lost 6 bases, J lost 2 bases, and 4 bases lay in between. Germline assignment: CDR1 SGHNT and CDR2 YENEEA. This CDR3 comprises 11 residues. The CDR3: CASRGNTEAFF. As DNA, the CDR3 is TGTGCCAGCAGGGGCAACACTGAAGCTTTCTTT.

The chain employs TRBV5-1 and TRBJ2-3; 9 bases fit TRBD1. The CDR3 covers 15 residues. CDR1 SGHRS and CDR2 YFSETQ come from the germline V gene. V dropped 0 bases and J dropped 2; count of bases not matched to a gene: 1. CDR3 in amino acids: CASSLDRGLTDTQYF. The CDR3 DNA sequence: TGCGCCAGCAGCTTGGACAGGGGGCTCACAGATACGCAGTATTTT.

The chain combines TRBV10-3 with TRBJ1-2, with D hard to call. The CDR3 contains 13 residues. The germline V gene has CDR1 ENHRY and CDR2 SYGVKD. V lost 3 bases and J 4 bases, leaving 9 bases between the germline ends. CDR3 nucleotides: TGTGCCATCAGTGAAAAGAGAGGCTATGGCTACACCTTC. Protein product: CAISEKRGYGYTF.

This chain links TRBV28 with TRBJ1-5; TRBD1 is a possible D gene (6 bases). The CDR3 has 17 residues. In germline, CDR1 is MDHEN, CDR2 SYDVKM. The V gene lost 3 bases and the J gene lost 5 bases, with 20 bases spanning the gap. CDR3 in amino acids: CASSLGWGQGDYQPQHF. The CDR3 DNA follows: TGTGCCAGCAGTTTGGGGTGGGGACAAGGGGATTATCAGCCCCAGCATTTT. The whole variable domain, remainder taken from reference TRBV28 and TRBJ1-5, is DVKVTQSSRYLVKRTGEKVFLECVQDMDHENMFWYRQDPGLGLRLIYFSYDVKMKEKGDIPEGYSVSREKKERFSLILESASTNQTSMYLCASSLGWGQGDYQPQHFGDGTRLSIL.

This sequence joins TRBV9 and TRBJ1-3; D unclear. Trimming left V 0 bases short and J 0 bases short, with 13 bases between. The CDR3 covers 17 residues. The V gene's germline CDR1 is SGDLS and CDR2 YYNGEE. Written as DNA, the CDR3 is TGTGCCAGCAGCGTAGGTCGGGGTTCCTTCTCTGGAAACACCATATATTTT. It translates to CASSVGRGSFSGNTIYF. The full variable domain, completed using reference TRBV9 and TRBJ1-3, is DSGVTQTPKHLITATGQRVTLRCSPRSGDLSVYWYQQSLDQGLQFLIQYYNGEERAKGNILERFSAQQFPDLHSELNLSSLELGDSALYFCASSVGRGSFSGNTIYFGEGSWLTVV.